This T cell receptor (beta chain) was documented in a study of CD8 T cells in ankylosing spondylitis. TCRdb itself ran the 5' RACE reads through MiXCR, one entry per CDR3 protein. Of about 130,000 distinct CDR3 sequences in the sample, 6.5% to 9% were seen once. Germline CDR1 SGHRS, CDR2 YFSETQ. Trimming removed 4 bases from V and 3 bases from J; junction bases left unmatched: 10. There are 18 residues in the CDR3. This clonotype came up many times. The sequenced sample consisted of blood, either unsorted or a sorted T cell fraction (not recorded which). The rearrangement links TRBV5-1 to TRBJ2-2, with 12 bases aligning to TRBD2. The source is a male donor with ankylosing spondylitis or in good health (not recorded which). The CDR3 nucleotides read TGCGCCAGCAGCCCAAGCACTAGCGGGGGGACCTACACCGGGGAGCTGTTTTTT. Translated, it gives CASSPSTSGGTYTGELFF.